What follows are 19 T cell receptor beta chains derived from one specimen sequenced in a study of blood T cell repertoires in COVID-19. The protocol was immunoSEQ multiplex PCR, while the TCRdb copy is restricted to in-frame clones and leaves out a portion. There are about 270,000 clones in the sample; 75% to 90% occur only once, and less than 2.5% lies in the top ten. Source material: PBMCs or T cells enriched from blood (not recorded which). The origin of the receptors is a woman under 30 who had recovered from COVID-19.

The chain links TRBV4-2 to TRBJ2-2; 8 bases align to TRBD2. CDR3 length: 16 amino acids. The J segment lost 5 bases and the V segment lost 1 base, leaving 6 bases of the junction unmatched. Per the germline V gene, CDR1 is LGHNA and CDR2 is YNFKEQ. CDR3 sequence: CASSQGEGLETGELFF. CDR3 nucleotides: TGTGCCAGCAGCCAAGGGGAGGGACTAGAGACCGGGGAGCTGTTTTTT.

V is TRBV6-1 and J is TRBJ2-6, with a weak D call TRBD2 (5 bases). V dropped 0 bases and J dropped 0 bases, with 12 bases sitting between them. From germline, CDR1 is MNHNS and CDR2 SASEGT. This CDR3 region has 18 residues. As DNA, the CDR3 is TGTGCCAGCAGTGAAGCCGAAGGCGGGCACTCTGGGGCCAACGTCCTGACTTTC. Its translation: CASSEAEGGHSGANVLTF.

The J gene is TRBJ2-2, the V gene TRBV5-1; D possibly corresponds to TRBD1 (6 bases). V shed 8 bases and J shed 2 bases, with 22 bases lying between them. The CDR3 is 17 residues long. The V gene's germline CDR1 is SGHRS and CDR2 YFSETQ. The CDR3 nucleotides read TGCGCCAGTGATCATACAGGGAATAATGTCAACACCGGGGAGCTGTTTTTT. It specifies CASDHTGNNVNTGELFF.

This chain uses TRBV4-2 with TRBJ2-2, with 8 bases aligning to TRBD2. The V gene end was trimmed by 3 bases and the J gene end by 2 bases; junction bases not matched to a gene: 8. The CDR3 covers 17 residues. Germline V gene data show CDR1 as LGHNA and CDR2 as YNFKEQ. CDR3 sequence (DNA): TGTGCCAGCAGCCAGTCTACTAGCGGAGAAAACACCGGGGAGCTGTTTTTT. Translation gives CASSQSTSGENTGELFF.

This clone has a single count. This chain joins TRBV5-1 and TRBJ1-2, with 8 bases aligning to TRBD1. This CDR3 contains 13 residues. Germline CDR1 SGHRS, CDR2 YFSETQ. J gave up 4 bases and V 6 bases, and 5 bases lay outside the gene matches. CDR3 sequence: CASTDRGSYGYTF. The CDR3 DNA is TGCGCCAGCACCGACAGGGGTAGCTATGGCTACACCTTC. Full variable domain (missing parts from reference TRBV5-1 and TRBJ1-2): KAGVTQTPRYLIKTRGQQVTLSCSPISGHRSVSWYQQTPGQGLQFLFEYFSETQRNKGNFPGRFSGRQFSNSRSEMNVSTLELGDSALYLCASTDRGSYGYTFGSGTRLTVV.

This clone was found a few times. V usage is TRBV6-5 and J usage is TRBJ2-6, with 8 nucleotides matching TRBD1. J lost 0 bases, V lost 3 bases, and 1 base had no gene match. Germline-derived CDR1 and CDR2 are MNHEY and SVGAGI. CDR3 length: 16 residues. DNA for the CDR3: TGTGCCAGCAGTTATGACAGGGGCTCTGGGGCCAACGTCCTGACTTTC. This codes for CASSYDRGSGANVLTF.

The gene calls are TRBV5-1 and TRBJ1-3; D unclear. V lost 8 bases and J 0 bases, leaving 15 bases between the germline ends. Germline CDR1 SGHRS, CDR2 YFSETQ. The CDR3 extends over 15 amino acids. The DNA for the CDR3 is TGCGCCAGTAGAGCTGAGCCCCTCTCTGGAAACACCATATATTTT. Residues: CASRAEPLSGNTIYF.

The chain carries TRBV7-3 and TRBJ2-5, with TRBD2 as a possible D gene (5 bases). CDR3 length: 13 residues. Between the trimmed V and J ends, which lost 4 bases and 3 bases, there was a span of 9 bases. Germline-derived CDR1 and CDR2 are SGHTA and FQGTGA. The CDR3 DNA reads as TGTGCCAGCAGCTACGGGGAAGAAGAGACCCAGTACTTC. Translating it yields CASSYGEEETQYF.

The chain carries TRBV11-2 and TRBJ2-1; 13 nucleotides align to TRBD2. The CDR3 is 17 amino acids. J gave up 7 bases and V 4 bases, and 10 bases lay outside the gene matches. The germline CDR1 and CDR2 sequences are SGHAT and FQNNGV. The CDR3 protein is CASSSRPLAGGLNEQFF. The CDR3 DNA sequence: TGTGCCAGCAGCTCCCGCCCACTAGCGGGGGGGCTTAATGAGCAGTTCTTC.

About this clone: Other DNA sequences from this sample encode an identical CDR3 as well. The V gene is TRBV28, the J gene TRBJ1-2; TRBD1 is a possible D gene (6 bases). The length of the CDR3 is 13 residues. Trimming shortened V by 2 bases and J by 5 bases, and 9 bases separated the two germline ends. Germline-derived CDR1 and CDR2 are MDHEN and SYDVKM. CDR3: CASSLGGRYGYTF. The CDR3 DNA is TGTGCCAGCAGTTTAGGGGGCAGGTATGGCTACACCTTC.

This sequence joins TRBV4-1 and TRBJ1-2; no clear D. The CDR3 sequence is 15 residues long. V shed 2 bases and J shed 6 bases, with 16 bases lying between them. Germline V gives CDR1 MGHRA, CDR2 YSYEKL. The CDR3 region has the DNA TGCGCCAGCAGCCAAATTGGAATCTACGAGGATGGCTACACCTTC. It translates to CASSQIGIYEDGYTF.

The chain recombines TRBV27 with TRBJ1-2, with 8 bases identical to TRBD1. There are 19 residues in the CDR3. V lost 5 bases and J lost 0; bases outside the gene matches: 17. The germline CDR1 and CDR2 sequences are MNHEY and SMNVEV (reference sequence). The CDR3: CASSLTPDRGLGANYGYTF. CDR3 nucleotide sequence: TGTGCCAGCAGTCTAACGCCAGACAGGGGTCTTGGGGCTAACTATGGCTACACCTTC.

This chain links TRBV6-5 with TRBJ2-3; no definite D call. Per the germline V gene, CDR1 is MNHEY and CDR2 is SVGAGI. The ends were cut back, 8 bases at V and 5 bases at J, with 8 bases in the middle. The CDR3 sequence is 11 residues long. DNA of the CDR3: TGTGCCAGCCATACGAGAGATACGCAGTATTTT. Its translation: CASHTRDTQYF.

V and J are TRBV19 and TRBJ1-2; D uncertain. Looked up from germline, CDR1 is LNHDA and CDR2 is SQIVND (reference sequence). V was cut by 7 bases and J by 1 base, with 10 bases left in between. This CDR3 comprises 13 residues. The CDR3 DNA sequence: TGTGCCAGTATTAACAGTGATAACTATGGCTACACCTTC. Residues: CASINSDNYGYTF. The whole variable domain, remainder taken from reference TRBV19 and TRBJ1-2, is DGGITQSPKYLFRKEGQNVTLSCEQNLNHDAMYWYRQDPGQGLRLIYYSQIVNDFQKGDIAEGYSVSREKKESFPLTVTSAQKNPTAFYLCASINSDNYGYTFGSGTRLTVV.

CDR3 sequence reads: CASSEGGLLSNQPQHF. CDR3 bases: TGTGCCAGCAGTGAAGGGGGGCTCCTAAGCAATCAGCCCCAGCATTTT. The V call is TRBV6-1, the J call TRBJ1-5; tentatively, D is TRBD1 (6 bases). Trimming took 1 base from V and 1 from J, leaving 11 bases between them. The germline V gene has CDR1 MNHNS and CDR2 SASEGT. The CDR3 runs 16 residues.

V usage is TRBV14 and J usage is TRBJ2-7, with TRBD2 matching 7 bases. The germline gives CDR1 SGHDN, CDR2 FVKESK. This CDR3 is built from 16 residues. The V segment lost 4 bases and the J segment 0 bases; nucleotides outside the gene matches: 9. The CDR3 is CASSRETWTSSYEQYF. In DNA form, the CDR3 reads TGTGCCAGCAGCCGAGAGACGTGGACTAGCTCCTACGAGCAGTACTTC.

The gene calls are TRBV28 and TRBJ1-4; the D is unclear. The germline V gene encodes CDR1 MDHEN and CDR2 SYDVKM. Trimming left V 4 bases short and J 7 bases short, with 16 bases between. This CDR3 has 15 residues. The CDR3 nucleotides are TGTGCCAGCAGTTCCCGATCGGGGTTGGGTGAAAAACTGTTTTTT. Its translation: CASSSRSGLGEKLFF.

The chain recombines TRBV11-2 with TRBJ2-7; 7 nucleotides match TRBD1. The CDR3 runs to 14 residues. Germline V gene sequence: CDR1 SGHAT, CDR2 FQNNGV. With 3 bases clipped from V and 3 bases from J, the junction kept 5 bases outside the gene matches. The CDR3 region has the DNA TGTGCCAGCAGCTTTATGTGGGACAGCTACGAGCAGTACTTC. Protein product: CASSFMWDSYEQYF.

The chain joins TRBV9 to TRBJ1-2, with 7 bases fitting TRBD1. CDR3 length: 13 residues. Germline CDR1 SGDLS, CDR2 YYNGEE. Losses at the gene ends were 3 bases for V and 5 bases for J; bases not matched to a gene: 4. Here the CDR3 DNA reads TGTGCCAGCAGCGCCGGGACAGCTTATGGCTACACCTTC. It yields the protein CASSAGTAYGYTF.